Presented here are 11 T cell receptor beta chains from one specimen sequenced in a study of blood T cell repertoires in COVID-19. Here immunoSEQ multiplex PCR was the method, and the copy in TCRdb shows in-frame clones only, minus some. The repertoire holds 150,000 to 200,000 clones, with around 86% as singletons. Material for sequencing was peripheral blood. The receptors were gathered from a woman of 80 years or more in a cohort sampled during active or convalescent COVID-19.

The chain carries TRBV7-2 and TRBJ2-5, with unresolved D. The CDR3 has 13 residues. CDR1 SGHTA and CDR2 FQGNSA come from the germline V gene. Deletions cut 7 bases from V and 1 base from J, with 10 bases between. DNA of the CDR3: TGTGCCAGCACCCCCCCGGTCCAAGAGACCCAGTACTTC. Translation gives CASTPPVQETQYF. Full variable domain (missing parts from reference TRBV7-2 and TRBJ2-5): GAGVSQSPSNKVTEKGKDVELRCDPISGHTALYWYRQSLGQGLEFLIYFQGNSAPDKSGLPSDRFSAERTGGSVSTLTIQRTQQEDSAVYLCASTPPVQETQYFGPGTRLLVL.

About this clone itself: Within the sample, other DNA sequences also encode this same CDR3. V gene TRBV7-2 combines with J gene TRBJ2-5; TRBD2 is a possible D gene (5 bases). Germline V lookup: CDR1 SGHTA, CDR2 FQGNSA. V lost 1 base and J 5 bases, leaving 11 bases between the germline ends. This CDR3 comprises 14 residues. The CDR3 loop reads CASSLGSGGETQYF. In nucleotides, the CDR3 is TGTGCCAGCAGCTTAGGCTCGGGCGGGGAGACCCAGTACTTC. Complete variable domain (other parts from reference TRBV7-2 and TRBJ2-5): GAGVSQSPSNKVTEKGKDVELRCDPISGHTALYWYRQSLGQGLEFLIYFQGNSAPDKSGLPSDRFSAERTGGSVSTLTIQRTQQEDSAVYLCASSLGSGGETQYFGPGTRLLVL.

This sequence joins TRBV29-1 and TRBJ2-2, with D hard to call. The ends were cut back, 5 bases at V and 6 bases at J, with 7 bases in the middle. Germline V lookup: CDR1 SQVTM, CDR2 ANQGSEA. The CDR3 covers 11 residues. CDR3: CSVHRAGELFF. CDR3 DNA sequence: TGCAGCGTTCACAGAGCCGGGGAGCTGTTTTTT.

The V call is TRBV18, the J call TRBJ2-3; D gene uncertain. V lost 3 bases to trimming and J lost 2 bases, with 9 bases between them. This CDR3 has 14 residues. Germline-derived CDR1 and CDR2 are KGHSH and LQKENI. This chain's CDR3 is CASSPDQFTDTQYF. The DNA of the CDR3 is TGTGCCAGCTCACCCGATCAGTTCACAGATACGCAGTATTTT.

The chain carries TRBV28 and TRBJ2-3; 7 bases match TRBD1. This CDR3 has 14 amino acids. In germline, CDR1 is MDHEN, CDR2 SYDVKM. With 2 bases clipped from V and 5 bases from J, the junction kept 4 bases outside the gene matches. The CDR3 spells CASSLGDSRDTQYF. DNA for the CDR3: TGTGCCAGCAGTTTAGGGGACAGTCGAGATACGCAGTATTTT.

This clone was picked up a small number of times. CDR3 in amino acids: CASSPRTNTGNTEAFF. The CDR3 region has the DNA TGTGCCAGCAGCCCCCGAACCAATACAGGGAACACTGAAGCTTTCTTT. The gene calls are TRBV7-9 and TRBJ1-1; D perhaps matches TRBD1 (5 bases). This CDR3 comprises 16 residues. The V gene lost 5 bases and the J gene lost 1 base, with 17 bases spanning the gap. CDR1 and CDR2 from the germline V gene are SEHNR and FQNEAQ (reference sequence).

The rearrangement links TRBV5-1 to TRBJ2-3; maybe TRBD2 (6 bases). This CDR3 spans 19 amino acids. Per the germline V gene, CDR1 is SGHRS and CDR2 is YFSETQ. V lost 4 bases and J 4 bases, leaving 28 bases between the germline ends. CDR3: CASSPLSLSGLRRADTQYF. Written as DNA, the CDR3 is TGCGCCAGCAGCCCACTATCTCTTAGCGGCCTGCGGAGGGCAGATACGCAGTATTTT.

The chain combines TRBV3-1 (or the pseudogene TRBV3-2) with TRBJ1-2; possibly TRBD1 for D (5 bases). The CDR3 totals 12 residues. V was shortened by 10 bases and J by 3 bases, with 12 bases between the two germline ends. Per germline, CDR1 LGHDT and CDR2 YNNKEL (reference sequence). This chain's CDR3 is CATTGGDYGYTF. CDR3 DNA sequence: TGTGCCACAACGGGGGGAGACTATGGCTACACCTTC.

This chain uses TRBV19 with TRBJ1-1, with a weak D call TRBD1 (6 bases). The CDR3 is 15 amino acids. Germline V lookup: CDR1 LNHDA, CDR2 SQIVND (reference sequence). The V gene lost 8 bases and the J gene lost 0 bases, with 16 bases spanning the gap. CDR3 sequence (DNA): TGTGCCAGTCCAACGCCGGGACACATGAACACTGAAGCTTTCTTT. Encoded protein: CASPTPGHMNTEAFF.

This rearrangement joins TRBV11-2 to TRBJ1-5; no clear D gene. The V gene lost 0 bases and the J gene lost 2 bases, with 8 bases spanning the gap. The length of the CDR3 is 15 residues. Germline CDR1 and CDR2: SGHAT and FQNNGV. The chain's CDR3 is CASSLDTGGNQPQHF. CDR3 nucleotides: TGTGCCAGCAGCTTAGATACGGGTGGCAATCAGCCCCAGCATTTT.

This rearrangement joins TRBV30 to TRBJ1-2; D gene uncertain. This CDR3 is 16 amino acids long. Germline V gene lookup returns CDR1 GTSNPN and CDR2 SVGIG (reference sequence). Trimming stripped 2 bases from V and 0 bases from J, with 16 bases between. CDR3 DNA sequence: TGTGCCTGGAGTAGTGGACTCCTGGGAGCTAACTATGGCTACACCTTC. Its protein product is CAWSSGLLGANYGYTF.